These T cell receptor beta chains were read from a single sample in a study of shared clonotypes between healthy human individuals. Using immunoSEQ multiplex PCR, the repertoire was profiled, and TCRdb retains in-frame clones only, with some absent. Of approximately 620,000 clones listed, approximately 97% are singletons. The sample taken for sequencing was naive CD4+ T cells sorted from blood. These TCRs come from a woman aged 25 to 39 in good health. The CDR3 runs from the conserved cysteine through the conserved F or W. A D gene is named only where the DNA matches it firmly. Not every row has a clone size; where given, it reads once, few, many or a size class.

d_call,j_call,v_call,clone_size,cdr3_nt,cdr3_aa
TRBD1,TRBJ2-3,TRBV29-1,-,TGCAGCTCCCGACAGGGGATGGGCACAGATACGCAGTATTTT,CSSRQGMGTDTQYF
-,TRBJ1-3,TRBV7-6,-,TGTGCCAGCAGCCCACCCAGGGCGAGCTCTGGAAACACCATATATTTT,CASSPPRASSGNTIYF
-,TRBJ2-7,TRBV28,-,TGTGCCAGTTCTCGGTCCTACGAGCAGTACTTC,CASSRSYEQYF
TRBD2,TRBJ2-1,TRBV10-3,-,TGTGCCAGCAGTAGCGGGAGGGCGGCGGATGAGCAGTTCTTC,CASSSGRAADEQFF
TRBD2,TRBJ2-3,TRBV18,-,TGTGCCAGCTCACACCTTCTAGCTAGCGGTAGCACAGATACGCAGTATTTT,CASSHLLASGSTDTQYF
TRBD2,TRBJ2-7,TRBV7-8,-,TGTGCCAGCAGCTTGGGAACTAGCGGGAGGTACGACTCCTACGAGCAGTACTTC,CASSLGTSGRYDSYEQYF
TRBD1,TRBJ2-3,TRBV6-1,-,TGTGCCAGCAGTGCACTTGAGGGGGCAGGTACGCAGTATTTT,CASSALEGAGTQYF
TRBD1,TRBJ1-1,TRBV5-1,-,TGCGCCAGCAGCACGGGACAGGGAATAAACACTGAAGCTTTCTTT,CASSTGQGINTEAFF
-,TRBJ1-1,TRBV19,-,TGTGCCAGTAGTAAGTACGAGGGGAGCATGAACACTGAAGCTTTCTTT,CASSKYEGSMNTEAFF
TRBD2,TRBJ2-5,TRBV7-2,-,TGTGCCAGCAGCTTAGTCTCGGGGGGTCGTGAGCAGTACTTC,CASSLVSGGREQYF
-,TRBJ2-3,TRBV2,-,TGTGCCAGCAGTGGGGACTTTCGGGAAGATACGCAGTATTTT,CASSGDFREDTQYF
TRBD2,TRBJ2-1,TRBV5-1,few,TGCGCCAGCAGCTTGGGACTAGCGAGCTACAATGAGCAGTTCTTC,CASSLGLASYNEQFF
TRBD1,TRBJ2-2,TRBV6-5,-,TGTGCCAGCAGTTACAAGGGACAGCTAAACACCGGGGAGCTGTTTTTT,CASSYKGQLNTGELFF
TRBD2,TRBJ2-7,TRBV4-1,-,TGCGCCAGCAGCCAACCTATAGCGGGAGTTTACGAGCAGTACTTC,CASSQPIAGVYEQYF
-,TRBJ2-7,TRBV10-3,-,TGTGCCACCCGTCCAGACGTCTCCTACGAGCAGTACTTC,CATRPDVSYEQYF
-,TRBJ2-7,TRBV2,-,TGTGCCAGCAGTGATAAGGGGAGAGGGCACGAGCAGTACTTC,CASSDKGRGHEQYF
-,TRBJ1-3,TRBV13,-,TGTGCCAGCAGCCCCACTTACTCTGGAAACACCATATATTTT,CASSPTYSGNTIYF
TRBD2,TRBJ2-1,TRBV6-1,-,TGTGCCAGCAGGCCCGGACTAGCGGGAATTGATGAGCAGTTCTTC,CASRPGLAGIDEQFF
-,TRBJ1-2,TRBV5-1,-,TGCGCCAGCAGCGGGGGACCTAGGGACTATGGCTACACCTTC,CASSGGPRDYGYTF
-,TRBJ1-1,TRBV10-3,-,TGTGCCATAAGTGGAGTCACCCAGGGCACTGAAGCTTTCTTT,CAISGVTQGTEAFF
-,TRBJ2-2,TRBV19,-,TGTGCCAGTAGTTCCGAGGGGGGGCGGGACAGTCGCACCGGGGAGCTGTTTTTT,CASSSEGGRDSRTGELFF
TRBD2,TRBJ2-3,TRBV4-1,-,TGCGCCAGCAGCCAGACCGGGACTAGCGGACCTACAGATACGCAGTATTTT,CASSQTGTSGPTDTQYF
TRBD2,TRBJ2-5,TRBV19,-,TGTGCCAGCGTAGCGGGAGAGGGAGAGACCCAGTACTTC,CASVAGEGETQYF
-,TRBJ1-3,TRBV29-1,-,TGCAGCGTTGGTCGCCCCGGGATCTCTGGAAACACCATATATTTT,CSVGRPGISGNTIYF
-,TRBJ2-1,TRBV6-1,-,TGTGCCAGCACAGACCGATACAATGAGCAGTTCTTC,CASTDRYNEQFF
TRBD2,TRBJ2-3,TRBV27,-,TGTGCCAGCAGGGCGGGAGTTAGCACAGATACGCAGTATTTT,CASRAGVSTDTQYF
-,TRBJ2-2,TRBV5-5,-,TGTGCCAGCAGCTTGGGGGGACTTCCCAACACCGGGGAGCTGTTTTTT,CASSLGGLPNTGELFF